Each of the 6 T cell receptor beta chains below was sequenced from the same sample in a study of CD8 T cells in Susac syndrome. RNA totalling roughly 0.45 to 1 ug underwent reverse transcription with random hexamers. MiXCR was run by TCRdb on the immunoSEQ multiplex PCR reads, yielding one entry per CDR3 protein. This table has more than 200,000 distinct CDR3 sequences, about 94% appearing once. Material: CD4+ T cells from PBMCs. The receptors shown here come from a human donor with Susac syndrome.

The genes are TRBV20-1 and TRBJ2-1; 10 nucleotides match TRBD1. Germline V gene lookup returns CDR1 DFQATT and CDR2 SNEGSKA (reference sequence). With V trimmed by 6 bases and J by 9 bases, 11 bases remained unmatched. The CDR3 consists of 14 residues. The CDR3 is CSAPRDRGVGEQFF. CDR3 sequence (DNA): TGCAGTGCCCCCCGGGACAGGGGTGTCGGTGAGCAGTTCTTC.

The genes are TRBV5-1 and TRBJ1-2, with unresolved D. V dropped 0 bases and J dropped 2 bases, with 8 bases sitting between them. CDR3 length: 14 amino acids. Germline V gives CDR1 SGHRS, CDR2 YFSETQ. This CDR3 reads CASSLEVRNYGYTF. The CDR3 nucleotides are TGCGCCAGCAGCTTGGAGGTGCGCAACTATGGCTACACCTTC.

This clonotype was seen just once. The V gene is TRBV3-1, the J gene TRBJ2-5, with TRBD2 identical over 12 bases. The CDR3 is 16 amino acids. Germline CDR1 is LGHDT and CDR2 is YNNKEL (reference sequence). J was trimmed by 5 bases and V by 3 bases; bases with no gene match: 7. This chain's CDR3 is CASSQAWTSGAETQYF. The CDR3 nucleotides read TGTGCCAGCAGCCAGGCCTGGACTAGCGGGGCGGAGACCCAGTACTTC.

The rearrangement links TRBV20-1 to TRBJ2-5; 7 positions agree with TRBD2. This CDR3 contains 15 residues. Germline V gene data show CDR1 as DFQATT and CDR2 as SNEGSKA (reference sequence). V shed 1 base and J 2 bases; nucleotides not matched to a gene: 7. CDR3 nucleotide sequence: TGCAGTGCTAGAGGTCAAGCGGGGTCTCAAGAGACCCAGTACTTC. It codes for CSARGQAGSQETQYF.

The chain has TRBV20-1 and TRBJ2-1; 9 nucleotides agree with TRBD1. This CDR3 has 17 residues. Per the germline V gene, CDR1 is DFQATT and CDR2 is SNEGSKA (reference sequence). V was clipped by 0 bases and J by 0 bases; unmatched bases: 6. CDR3 sequence reads: CSARDRRQGGSYNEQFF. CDR3 DNA: TGCAGTGCTAGAGATCGAAGACAGGGGGGCTCCTACAATGAGCAGTTCTTC.

This clonotype was seen just once. The V call is TRBV30, the J call TRBJ1-3; D perhaps matches TRBD1 (5 bases). The V and J ends lost 0 bases and 0 bases respectively, with 12 bases between them. This CDR3 is 16 amino acids long. Germline loops: CDR1 GTSNPN, CDR2 SVGIG (reference sequence). In DNA form, the CDR3 reads TGTGCCTGGAGTGTGACTTCAGGGTCCTCTGGAAACACCATATATTTT. This gives the protein CAWSVTSGSSGNTIYF.